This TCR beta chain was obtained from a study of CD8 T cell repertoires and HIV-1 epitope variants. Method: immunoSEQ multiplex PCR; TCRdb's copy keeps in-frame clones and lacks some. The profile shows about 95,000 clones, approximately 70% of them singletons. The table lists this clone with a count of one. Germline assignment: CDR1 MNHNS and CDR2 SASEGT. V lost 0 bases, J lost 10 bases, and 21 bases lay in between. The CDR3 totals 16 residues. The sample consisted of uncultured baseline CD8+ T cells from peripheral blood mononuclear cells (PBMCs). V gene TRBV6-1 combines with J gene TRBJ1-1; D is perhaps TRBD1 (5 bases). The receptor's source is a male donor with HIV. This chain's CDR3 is CASSEAGRLVTRRAFF. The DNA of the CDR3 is TGTGCCAGCAGTGAAGCGGGACGGCTTGTTACGAGGCGAGCTTTCTTT.